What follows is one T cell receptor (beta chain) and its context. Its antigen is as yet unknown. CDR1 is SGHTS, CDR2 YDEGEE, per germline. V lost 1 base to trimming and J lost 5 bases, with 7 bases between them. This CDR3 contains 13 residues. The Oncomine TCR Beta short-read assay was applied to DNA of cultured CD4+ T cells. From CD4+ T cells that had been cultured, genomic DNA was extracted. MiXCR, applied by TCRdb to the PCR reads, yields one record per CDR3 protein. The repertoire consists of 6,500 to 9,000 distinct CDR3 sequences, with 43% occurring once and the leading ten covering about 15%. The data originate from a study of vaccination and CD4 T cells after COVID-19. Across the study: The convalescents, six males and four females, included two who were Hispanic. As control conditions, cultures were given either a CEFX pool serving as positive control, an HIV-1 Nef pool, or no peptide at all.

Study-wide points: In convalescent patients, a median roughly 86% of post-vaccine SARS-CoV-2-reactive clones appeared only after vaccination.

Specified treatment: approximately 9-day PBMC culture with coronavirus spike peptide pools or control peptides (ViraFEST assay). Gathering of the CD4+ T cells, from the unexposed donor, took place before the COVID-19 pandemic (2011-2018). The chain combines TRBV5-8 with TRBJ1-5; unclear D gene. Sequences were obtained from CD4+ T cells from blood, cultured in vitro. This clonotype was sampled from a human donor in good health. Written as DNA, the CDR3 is TGTGCCAGCAGCTTGTTGGCAGATCAGCCCCAGCATTTT. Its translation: CASSLLADQPQHF.